The present TCR beta chain was sequenced within a study of early T cells in non-severe SARS-CoV-2 infection. Study-wide points: VDJdb matching favored anti-spike CD8 responses, missing private and CD4 specificities.

The V and J ends lost 6 bases and 2 bases respectively, with 20 bases between them. The CDR3 consists of 17 residues. CDR1 and CDR2 (germline): SGHTA, FQGNSA. This clonotype was seen ten or more times. Antigen: not known. Unique molecular identifiers were added to individual cDNA molecules. Each CDR3 protein is one row after TCRdb ran MiXCR on the 5' RACE reads. This repertoire shows tens of thousands of distinct CDR3 sequences, around a tenth found once; its top ten account for roughly 7.5%. The sequences come from whole blood, collected at baseline. The rearrangement joins TRBV7-2 to TRBJ1-5; a possible D gene is TRBD1 (6 bases). The clonotype originates from an adult who was a healthcare worker with PCR-confirmed SARS-CoV-2 infection or an uninfected control (not recorded which). The DNA for the CDR3 is TGTGCCAGCAGTCCTACTACAGGGTACGATGGCAATCAGCCCCAGCATTTT. Protein product: CASSPTTGYDGNQPQHF.